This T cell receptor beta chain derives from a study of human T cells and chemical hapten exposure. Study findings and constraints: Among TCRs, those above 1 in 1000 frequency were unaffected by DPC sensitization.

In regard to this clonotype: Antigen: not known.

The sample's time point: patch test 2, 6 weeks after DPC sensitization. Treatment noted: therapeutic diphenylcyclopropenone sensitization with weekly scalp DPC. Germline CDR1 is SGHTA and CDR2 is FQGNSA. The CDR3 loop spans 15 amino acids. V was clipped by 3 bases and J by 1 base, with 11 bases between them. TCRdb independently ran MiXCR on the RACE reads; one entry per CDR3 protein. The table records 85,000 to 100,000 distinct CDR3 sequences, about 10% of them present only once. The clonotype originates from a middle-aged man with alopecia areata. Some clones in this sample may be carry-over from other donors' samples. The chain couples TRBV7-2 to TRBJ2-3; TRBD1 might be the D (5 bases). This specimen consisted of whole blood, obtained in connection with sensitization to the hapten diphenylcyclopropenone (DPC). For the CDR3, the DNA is TGTGCCAGCAGCTTGGGCAGGGTTGGCACAGATACGCAGTATTTT. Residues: CASSLGRVGTDTQYF. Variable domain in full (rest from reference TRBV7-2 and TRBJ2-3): GAGVSQSPSNKVTEKGKDVELRCDPISGHTALYWYRQSLGQGLEFLIYFQGNSAPDKSGLPSDRFSAERTGGSVSTLTIQRTQQEDSAVYLCASSLGRVGTDTQYFGPGTRLTVL.